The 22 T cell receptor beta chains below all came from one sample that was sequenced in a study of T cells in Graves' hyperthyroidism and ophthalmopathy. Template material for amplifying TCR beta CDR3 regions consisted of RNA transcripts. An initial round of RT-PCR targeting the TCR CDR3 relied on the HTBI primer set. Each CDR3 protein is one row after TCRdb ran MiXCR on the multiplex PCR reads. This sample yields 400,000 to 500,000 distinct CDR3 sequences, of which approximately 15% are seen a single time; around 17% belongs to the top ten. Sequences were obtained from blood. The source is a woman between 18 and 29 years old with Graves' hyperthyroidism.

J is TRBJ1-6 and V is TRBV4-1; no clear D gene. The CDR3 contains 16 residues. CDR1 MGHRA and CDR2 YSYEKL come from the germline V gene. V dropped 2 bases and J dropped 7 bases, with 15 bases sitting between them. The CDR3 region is CASSQLSVRGNSPLHF. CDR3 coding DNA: TGCGCCAGCAGCCAACTAAGCGTACGAGGGAATTCACCCCTCCACTTT.

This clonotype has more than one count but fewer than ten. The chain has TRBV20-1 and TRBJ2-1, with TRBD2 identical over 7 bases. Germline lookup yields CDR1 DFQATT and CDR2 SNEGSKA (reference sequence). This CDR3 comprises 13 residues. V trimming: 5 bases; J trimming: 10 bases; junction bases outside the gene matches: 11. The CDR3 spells CSAGITSAREQFF. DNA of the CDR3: TGCAGTGCTGGTATTACTAGCGCGCGGGAGCAGTTCTTC.

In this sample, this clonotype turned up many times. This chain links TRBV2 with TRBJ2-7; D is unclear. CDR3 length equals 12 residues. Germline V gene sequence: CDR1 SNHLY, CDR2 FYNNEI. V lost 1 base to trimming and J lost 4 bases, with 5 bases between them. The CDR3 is CASSEDTYEQYF. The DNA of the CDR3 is TGTGCCAGCAGTGAAGACACTTACGAGCAGTACTTC.

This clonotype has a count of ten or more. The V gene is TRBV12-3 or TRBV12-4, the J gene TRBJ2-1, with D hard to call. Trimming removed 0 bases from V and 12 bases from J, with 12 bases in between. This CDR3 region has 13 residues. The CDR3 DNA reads TGTGCCAGCAGTTTAGCGCTTGGCGTAGGGCAGTTCTTC. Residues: CASSLALGVGQFF.

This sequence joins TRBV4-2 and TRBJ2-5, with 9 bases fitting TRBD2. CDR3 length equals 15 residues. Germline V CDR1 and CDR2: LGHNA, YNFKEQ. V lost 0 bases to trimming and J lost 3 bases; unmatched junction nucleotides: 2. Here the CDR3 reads CASSQDSGSEETQYF. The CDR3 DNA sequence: TGTGCCAGCAGCCAAGATAGCGGGAGTGAAGAGACCCAGTACTTC.

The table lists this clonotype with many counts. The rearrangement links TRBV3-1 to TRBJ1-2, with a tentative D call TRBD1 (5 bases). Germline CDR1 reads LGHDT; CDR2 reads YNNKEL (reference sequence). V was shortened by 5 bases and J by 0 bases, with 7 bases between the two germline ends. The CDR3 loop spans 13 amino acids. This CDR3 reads CASSLTANYGYTF. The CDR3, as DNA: TGTGCCAGCAGCTTGACAGCTAACTATGGCTACACCTTC.

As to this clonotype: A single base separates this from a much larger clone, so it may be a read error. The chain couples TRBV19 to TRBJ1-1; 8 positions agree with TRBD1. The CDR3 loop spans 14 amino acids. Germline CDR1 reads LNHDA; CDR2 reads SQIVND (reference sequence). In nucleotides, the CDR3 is TGTGCCAGTAGTATAGCAGACAGGGGCACTGAAGCTCTCTTT. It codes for CASSIADRGTEALF.

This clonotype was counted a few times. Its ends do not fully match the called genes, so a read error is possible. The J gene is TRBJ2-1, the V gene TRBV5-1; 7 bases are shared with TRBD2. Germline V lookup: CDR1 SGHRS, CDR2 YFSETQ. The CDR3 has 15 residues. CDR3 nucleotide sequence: TGCGCCAGCAGCTTGGTGCCTAGCGGTTACAATGAGCAGCTCTTC. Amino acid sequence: CASSLVPSGYNEQLF.

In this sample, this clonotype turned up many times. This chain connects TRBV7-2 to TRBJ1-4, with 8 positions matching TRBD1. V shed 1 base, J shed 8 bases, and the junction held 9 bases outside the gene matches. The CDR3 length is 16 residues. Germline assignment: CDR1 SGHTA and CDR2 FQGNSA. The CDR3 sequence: CASSLVTGGGEEKLFF. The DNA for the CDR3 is TGTGCCAGCAGCTTAGTTACAGGGGGGGGAGAGGAAAAACTGTTTTTT.

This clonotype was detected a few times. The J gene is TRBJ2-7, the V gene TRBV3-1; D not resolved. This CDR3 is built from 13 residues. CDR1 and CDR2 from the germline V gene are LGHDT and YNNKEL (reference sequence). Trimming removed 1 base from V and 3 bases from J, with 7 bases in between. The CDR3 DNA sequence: TGTGCCAGCAGCCAAGTCCCCCACTACGAGCAGTACTTC. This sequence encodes CASSQVPHYEQYF.

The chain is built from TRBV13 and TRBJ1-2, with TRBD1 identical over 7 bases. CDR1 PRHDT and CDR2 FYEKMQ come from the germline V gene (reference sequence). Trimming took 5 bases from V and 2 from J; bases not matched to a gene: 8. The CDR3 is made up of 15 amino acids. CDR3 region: CASSPQGTANYGYTF. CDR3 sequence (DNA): TGTGCCAGCAGCCCCCAGGGGACAGCCAACTATGGCTACACCTTC. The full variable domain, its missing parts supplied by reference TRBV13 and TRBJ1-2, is AAGVIQSPRHLIKEKRETATLKCYPIPRHDTVYWYQQGPGQDPQFLISFYEKMQSDKGSIPDRFSAQQFSDYHSELNMSSLELGDSALYFCASSPQGTANYGYTFGSGTRLTVV.

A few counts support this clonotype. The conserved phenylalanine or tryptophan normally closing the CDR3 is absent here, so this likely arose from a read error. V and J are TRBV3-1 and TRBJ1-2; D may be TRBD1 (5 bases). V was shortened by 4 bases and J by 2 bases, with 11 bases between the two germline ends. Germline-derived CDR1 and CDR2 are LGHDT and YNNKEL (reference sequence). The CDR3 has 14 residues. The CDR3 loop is CASSLRQRNYGYTL. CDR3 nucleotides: TGTGCCAGCAGCCTCCGACAGAGGAACTATGGCTACACCCTC.

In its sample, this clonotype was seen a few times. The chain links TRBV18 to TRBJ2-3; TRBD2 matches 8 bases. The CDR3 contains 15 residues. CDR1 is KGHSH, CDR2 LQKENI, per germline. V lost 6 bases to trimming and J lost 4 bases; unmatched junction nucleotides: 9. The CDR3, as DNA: TGTGCCAGCTCTCCAAAAGCGGGAGAAGCAGATACGCAGTATTTT. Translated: CASSPKAGEADTQYF.

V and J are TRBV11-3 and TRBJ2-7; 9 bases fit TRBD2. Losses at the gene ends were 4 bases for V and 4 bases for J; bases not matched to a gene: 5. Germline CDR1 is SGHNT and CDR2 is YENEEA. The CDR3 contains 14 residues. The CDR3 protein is CASSSGLAQYEQYV. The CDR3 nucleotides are TGTGCCAGCAGCTCAGGACTAGCGCAGTACGAGCAGTACGTC.

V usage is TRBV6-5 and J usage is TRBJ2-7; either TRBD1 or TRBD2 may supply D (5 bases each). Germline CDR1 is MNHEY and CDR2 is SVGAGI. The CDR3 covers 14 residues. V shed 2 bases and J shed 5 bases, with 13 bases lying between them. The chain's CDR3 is CASSYGDPADEQYF. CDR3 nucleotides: TGTGCCAGCAGTTACGGGGACCCGGCGGACGAGCAGTACTTC.

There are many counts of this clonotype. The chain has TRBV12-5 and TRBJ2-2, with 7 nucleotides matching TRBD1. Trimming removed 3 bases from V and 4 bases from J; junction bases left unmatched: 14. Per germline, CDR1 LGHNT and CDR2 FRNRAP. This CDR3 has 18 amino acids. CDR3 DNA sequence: TGTGCTAGTGGTTTTATAATAAGGGACAGTCCGTCCACCGGGGAGCTGTTTTTT. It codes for CASGFIIRDSPSTGELFF.

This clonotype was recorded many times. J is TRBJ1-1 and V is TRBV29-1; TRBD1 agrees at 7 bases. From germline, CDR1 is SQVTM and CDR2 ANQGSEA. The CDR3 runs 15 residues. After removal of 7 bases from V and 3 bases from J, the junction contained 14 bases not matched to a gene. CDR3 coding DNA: TGCAGCGGGGGCAGGGGGGGCGCGGGTGACACTGAAGCTTTCTTT. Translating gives CSGGRGGAGDTEAFF.

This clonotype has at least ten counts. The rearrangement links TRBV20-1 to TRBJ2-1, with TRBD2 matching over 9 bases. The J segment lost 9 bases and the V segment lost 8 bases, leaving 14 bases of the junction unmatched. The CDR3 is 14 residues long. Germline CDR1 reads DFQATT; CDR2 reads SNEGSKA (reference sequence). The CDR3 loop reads CSSSRAGAGGEQFF. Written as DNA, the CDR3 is TGCAGTTCTTCCCGAGCGGGAGCGGGGGGTGAGCAGTTCTTC.

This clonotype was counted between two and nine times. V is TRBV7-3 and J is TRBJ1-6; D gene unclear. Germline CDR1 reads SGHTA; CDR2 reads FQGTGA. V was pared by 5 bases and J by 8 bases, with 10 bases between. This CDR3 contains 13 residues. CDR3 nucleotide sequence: TGTGCCAGCAGCCCCAGTAGGGATTCACCCCTCCACTTT. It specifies CASSPSRDSPLHF.

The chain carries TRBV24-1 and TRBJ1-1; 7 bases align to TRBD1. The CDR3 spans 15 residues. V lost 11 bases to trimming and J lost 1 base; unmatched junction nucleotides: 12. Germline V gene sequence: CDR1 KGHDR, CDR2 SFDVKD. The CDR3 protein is CASSAYRGPNTEAFF. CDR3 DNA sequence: TGTGCCAGCAGCGCCTACAGGGGACCGAACACTGAAGCTTTCTTT.

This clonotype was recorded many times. The CDR3, as DNA: TGTGCCAGCAGCCTCGGGACTAGCGGGAGGTCGGAGCAGTTCTTC. It codes for CASSLGTSGRSEQFF. The gene calls are TRBV7-2 and TRBJ2-1; 15 nucleotides align to TRBD2. The CDR3 is 15 residues long. The V gene's germline CDR1 is SGHTA and CDR2 FQGNSA. Trimming cost V 5 bases and J 10 bases; bases outside gene matches: 6.

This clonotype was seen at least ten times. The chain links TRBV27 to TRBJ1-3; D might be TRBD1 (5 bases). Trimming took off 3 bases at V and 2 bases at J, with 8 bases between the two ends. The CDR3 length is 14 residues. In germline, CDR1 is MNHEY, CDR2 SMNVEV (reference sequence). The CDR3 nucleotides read TGTGCCAGCAGTTTCCGGGGCCCTGGAAACACCATATATTTT. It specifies CASSFRGPGNTIYF.